The 15 T cell receptor beta chains below come from one sample, sequenced in a study of cytomegalovirus exposure and HLA in healthy donors. This PCR relied on a set of 60 Vbeta primers and 13 Jbeta primers. The repertoire was sequenced with immunoSEQ multiplex PCR; TCRdb's copy has only in-frame clones and lacks some. The sample consists of about 270,000 clones, more than 55% of them appearing once. Sequencing was done on a sample of PBMCs. The receptors here all came from a female donor in good health and CMV-seronegative.

V gene TRBV6-6 combines with J gene TRBJ1-1; D not certain. Germline lookup yields CDR1 MNHNY and CDR2 SVGAGI (reference sequence). This CDR3 has 11 amino acids. V was clipped by 2 bases and J by 8 bases, with 6 bases between them. The CDR3 bases are TGTGCCAGCAGTTACAGCTTCGAAGCTTTCTTT. It translates to CASSYSFEAFF.

The chain joins TRBV27 to TRBJ2-3, with 9 positions matching TRBD2. The junction had 2 bases not matched to a gene; V was cut back by 2 bases and J by 2 bases. The V gene's germline CDR1 is MNHEY and CDR2 SMNVEV (reference sequence). This CDR3 is 15 amino acids long. CDR3 in amino acids: CASSLAGGVTDTQYF. The CDR3 coding sequence is TGTGCCAGCAGTTTAGCGGGAGGGGTCACAGATACGCAGTATTTT.

The DNA for the CDR3 is TGTGCCAGCAGCGGGGGGGGACCGGCTGGCTACACCTTC. Translated: CASSGGGPAGYTF. V usage is TRBV7-9 and J usage is TRBJ1-2; possibly TRBD1 for D (5 bases). The V end lost 5 bases, the J end lost 7 bases, and 14 bases lay between the germline ends. The CDR3 runs to 13 residues. CDR1 SEHNR and CDR2 FQNEAQ come from the germline V gene (reference sequence).

The rearrangement uses TRBV7-8 and TRBJ2-7, with TRBD2 identical over 13 bases. The V segment lost 5 bases and the J segment 7 bases; nucleotides outside the gene matches: 14. Germline V gene sequence: CDR1 SGHVS, CDR2 FQNEAQ. This CDR3 spans 17 amino acids. CDR3 region: CASSPGTSGTRVGEQYF. The CDR3 DNA follows: TGTGCCAGCAGCCCAGGGACTAGCGGGACTAGGGTCGGGGAGCAGTACTTC.

V and J are TRBV19 and TRBJ2-7; 10 bases align to TRBD2. Unmatched junction bases numbered 5, after V lost 6 bases and J lost 3 bases. There are 14 residues in the CDR3. Germline values: CDR1 LNHDA, CDR2 SQIVND (reference sequence). The CDR3 bases are TGTGCCAGTAGCCGGACTAGCGGAAACTACGAGCAGTACTTC. The encoded protein is CASSRTSGNYEQYF. Looking up the rest from reference TRBV19 and TRBJ2-7 gives the full variable domain: DGGITQSPKYLFRKEGQNVTLSCEQNLNHDAMYWYRQDPGQGLRLIYYSQIVNDFQKGDIAEGYSVSREKKESFPLTVTSAQKNPTAFYLCASSRTSGNYEQYFGPGTRLTVT.

Comment on this clone: The same CDR3 arises from other DNA sequences in this sample as well. The rearrangement joins TRBV27 to TRBJ2-7, with a weak D call TRBD1 (6 bases). The germline V gene encodes CDR1 MNHEY and CDR2 SMNVEV (reference sequence). The V end lost 3 bases, the J end lost 0 bases, and 12 bases lay between the germline ends. The CDR3 totals 15 residues. CDR3 residues: CASSLLGGSSYEQYF. CDR3 DNA: TGTGCCAGCAGTTTGTTAGGGGGTAGCTCCTACGAGCAGTACTTC.

The chain couples TRBV28 to TRBJ1-3; 8 nucleotides match TRBD1. Germline V gives CDR1 MDHEN, CDR2 SYDVKM. J was trimmed by 2 bases and V by 0 bases; bases with no gene match: 0. CDR3 length: 15 residues. The DNA for the CDR3 is TGTGCCAGCAGTTTATGGGACAGGGCTGGAAACACCATATATTTT. Encoded protein: CASSLWDRAGNTIYF.

In this sample, this clone turned up a few times. The chain recombines TRBV27 with TRBJ2-1; possibly TRBD2 for D (6 bases). Germline-derived CDR1 and CDR2 are MNHEY and SMNVEV (reference sequence). The CDR3 is 15 residues long. V lost 0 bases and J 2 bases, leaving 8 bases between the germline ends. CDR3 amino acids: CASSLSRTTYNEQFF. The CDR3 DNA follows: TGTGCCAGCAGTTTATCCCGGACTACCTACAATGAGCAGTTCTTC.

The J gene is TRBJ2-2, the V gene TRBV7-3; D perhaps matches TRBD2 (7 bases). Trimming pared 5 bases from V and 5 bases from J, leaving 18 bases between. CDR1 SGHTA and CDR2 FQGTGA come from the germline V gene. The CDR3 extends over 16 amino acids. In DNA, the CDR3 is TGTGCCAGCAGCCAACTTCCGGGGGGCCGAACCGGGGAGCTGTTTTTT. It yields the protein CASSQLPGGRTGELFF.

Here the CDR3 reads CASSLGQGRAVEQYF. The CDR3 region has the DNA TGCGCCAGCAGCTTGGGGCAGGGGCGCGCGGTCGAGCAGTACTTC. J is TRBJ2-7 and V is TRBV5-1, with D maybe TRBD1 (6 bases). The CDR3 totals 15 residues. Per the germline V gene, CDR1 is SGHRS and CDR2 is YFSETQ. V was clipped by 0 bases and J by 6 bases, with 16 bases between them.

This clone was seen a single time. This sequence joins TRBV25-1 and TRBJ1-2; tentatively, D is TRBD1 (5 bases). The CDR3 has 16 amino acids. CDR1 is MGHDK, CDR2 SYGVNS, per germline. Trimming took 5 bases from V and 4 from J, leaving 20 bases between them. The DNA of the CDR3 is TGTGCCAGCAGTTCCGCCCTGAAGGGGAAGGGCTATGGCTACACCTTC. Translating it yields CASSSALKGKGYGYTF.

The chain recombines TRBV27 with TRBJ2-5; TRBD2 matches 11 bases. The CDR3 sequence is 16 residues long. The germline gives CDR1 MNHEY, CDR2 SMNVEV (reference sequence). J lost 2 bases, V lost 6 bases, and 8 bases had no gene match. In DNA form, the CDR3 reads TGTGCCAGCAGCCCCCGCCGACTAGCGGGACAAGAGACCCAGTACTTC. This sequence encodes CASSPRRLAGQETQYF.

The sample holds a few counts of this clone. The rearrangement links TRBV7-3 to TRBJ2-2; possible D gene TRBD1, 6 bases. The length of the CDR3 is 16 residues. Trimming shortened V by 1 base and J by 3 bases, and 12 bases separated the two germline ends. Germline values: CDR1 SGHTA, CDR2 FQGTGA. As DNA, the CDR3 is TGTGCCAGCAGCTTAAACGCAGGGGACGACACCGGGGAGCTGTTTTTT. As protein: CASSLNAGDDTGELFF.

This clone was detected only a few times. V usage is TRBV6-6 and J usage is TRBJ2-1; D is perhaps TRBD2 (6 bases). The CDR3 is made up of 16 amino acids. Trimming took off 5 bases at V and 0 bases at J, with 14 bases between the two ends. Germline CDR1 reads MNHNY; CDR2 reads SVGAGI (reference sequence). CDR3 nucleotide sequence: TGTGCCAGCAGTGGAACGGGACTGTCCTCCTACAATGAGCAGTTCTTC. This translates into CASSGTGLSSYNEQFF.

The chain combines TRBV11-2 with TRBJ1-2; D call uncertain. The CDR3 contains 19 residues. With 2 bases removed from V and 0 bases from J, the gap between germline ends came to 22 bases. The germline V gene encodes CDR1 SGHAT and CDR2 FQNNGV. CDR3 nucleotide sequence: TGTGCCAGCAGCTTAAATAGGTTTTCTTTGACACCGTCTAACTATGGCTACACCTTC. Encoded protein: CASSLNRFSLTPSNYGYTF.